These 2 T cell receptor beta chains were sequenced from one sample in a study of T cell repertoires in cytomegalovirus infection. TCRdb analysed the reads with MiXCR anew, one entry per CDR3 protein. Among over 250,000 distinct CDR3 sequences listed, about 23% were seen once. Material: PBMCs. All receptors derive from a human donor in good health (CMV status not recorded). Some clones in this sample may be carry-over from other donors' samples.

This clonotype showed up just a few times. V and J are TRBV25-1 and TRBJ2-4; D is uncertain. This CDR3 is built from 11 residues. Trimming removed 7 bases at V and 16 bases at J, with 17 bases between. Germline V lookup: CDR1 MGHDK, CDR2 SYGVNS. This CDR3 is CASTDMAELYF. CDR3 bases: TGTGCCAGCACCGACATGGCAGAGCTCTACTTC. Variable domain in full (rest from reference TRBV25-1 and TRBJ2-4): EADIYQTPRYLVIGTGKKITLECSQTMGHDKMYWYQQDPGMELHLIHYSYGVNSTEKGDLSSESTVSRIRTEHFPLTLESARPSHTSQYLCASTDMAELYFGAGTRLSVL.

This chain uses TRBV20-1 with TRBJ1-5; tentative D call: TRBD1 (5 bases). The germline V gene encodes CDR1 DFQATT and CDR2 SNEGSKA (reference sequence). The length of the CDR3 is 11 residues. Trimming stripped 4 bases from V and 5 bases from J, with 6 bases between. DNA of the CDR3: TGCAGTGCTATCAGGGATCAGCCCCAGCATTTT. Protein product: CSAIRDQPQHF.